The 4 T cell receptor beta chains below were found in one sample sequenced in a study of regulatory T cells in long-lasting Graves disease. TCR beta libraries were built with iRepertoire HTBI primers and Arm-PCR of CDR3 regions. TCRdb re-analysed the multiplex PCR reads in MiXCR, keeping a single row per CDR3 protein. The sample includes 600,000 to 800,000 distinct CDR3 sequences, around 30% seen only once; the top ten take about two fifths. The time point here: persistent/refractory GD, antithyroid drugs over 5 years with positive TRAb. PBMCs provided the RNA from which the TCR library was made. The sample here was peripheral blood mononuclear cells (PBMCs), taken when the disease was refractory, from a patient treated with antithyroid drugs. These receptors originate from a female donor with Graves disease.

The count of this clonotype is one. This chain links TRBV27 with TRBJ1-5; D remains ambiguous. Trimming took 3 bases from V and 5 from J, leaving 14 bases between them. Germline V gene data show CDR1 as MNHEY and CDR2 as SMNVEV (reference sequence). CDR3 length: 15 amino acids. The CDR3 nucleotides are TGTGCCAGCAGTTTGCGGCAGTTACCTCATCAGCCCCAGCATTTT. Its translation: CASSLRQLPHQPQHF.

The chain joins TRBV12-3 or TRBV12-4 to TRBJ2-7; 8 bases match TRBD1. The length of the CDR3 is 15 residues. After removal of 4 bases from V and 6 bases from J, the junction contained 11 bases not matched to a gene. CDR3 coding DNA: TGTGCCAGCAGTTACTCCGGGACAGGTTTTCGCGAGCAGTACTTC. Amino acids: CASSYSGTGFREQYF.

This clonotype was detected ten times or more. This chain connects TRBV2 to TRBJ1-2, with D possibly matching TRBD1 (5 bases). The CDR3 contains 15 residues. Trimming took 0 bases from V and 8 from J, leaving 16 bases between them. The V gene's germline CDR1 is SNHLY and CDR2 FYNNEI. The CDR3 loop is CASSEAQGRGIGYTF. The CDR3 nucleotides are TGTGCCAGCAGTGAAGCGCAGGGACGGGGGATCGGCTACACCTTC.

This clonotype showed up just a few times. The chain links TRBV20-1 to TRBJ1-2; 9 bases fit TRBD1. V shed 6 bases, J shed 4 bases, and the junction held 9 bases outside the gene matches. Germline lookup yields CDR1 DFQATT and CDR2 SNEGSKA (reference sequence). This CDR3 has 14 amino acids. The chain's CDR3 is CSARGQGEGYGYTF. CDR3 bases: TGCAGTGCCAGGGGACAGGGAGAGGGCTATGGCTACACCTTC.